These 26 T cell receptor beta chains share one sample of origin, sequenced in a study of identifying expanded T cells in peripheral blood. TCRdb's table, derived via immunoSEQ multiplex PCR, lists solely in-frame clones and lacks some. The table lists roughly 63,000 clones, approximately 83% of them singletons, with 19% in the top ten. The sample was blood. These receptors were collected from a person aged 18-70 years in good health.

The CDR3 region has the DNA TGTGCCAGCAGTGCCACACAAAATGAGCAGTTCTTC. Translated, it gives CASSATQNEQFF. The gene calls are TRBV2 and TRBJ2-1; D is unclear. The V gene lost 4 bases and the J gene lost 7 bases, with 8 bases spanning the gap. This CDR3 spans 12 amino acids. CDR1 is SNHLY and CDR2 is FYNNEI in the germline V gene.

This chain links TRBV30 with TRBJ1-5; TRBD1 matches at 7 bases. V lost 4 bases to trimming and J lost 4 bases; unmatched junction nucleotides: 1. The CDR3 length is 12 residues. From germline, CDR1 is GTSNPN and CDR2 SVGIG (reference sequence). The CDR3 sequence: CAWTQGNQPQHF. The CDR3 bases are TGTGCCTGGACACAGGGGAATCAGCCCCAGCATTTT.

V and J are TRBV9 and TRBJ1-6; the D gene is possibly TRBD1 (5 bases). The CDR3 runs 14 residues. V lost 5 bases, J lost 4 bases, and 10 bases lay in between. The V gene's germline CDR1 is SGDLS and CDR2 YYNGEE. The CDR3 sequence is CASSLGQYNSPLHF. The CDR3 DNA sequence: TGTGCCAGCAGTCTGGGGCAGTATAATTCACCCCTCCACTTT.

V is TRBV20-1 and J is TRBJ2-7, with a tentative D call TRBD2 (6 bases). CDR1 is DFQATT and CDR2 is SNEGSKA in the germline V gene (reference sequence). The V end was cut by 3 bases, the J end by 4 bases, with 7 bases between. CDR3 length: 11 residues. The CDR3 loop is CSASGGYEQYV. The CDR3 nucleotides are TGCAGTGCTAGCGGAGGGTACGAGCAGTACGTC.

This chain connects TRBV6-1 to TRBJ2-7; 11 bases align to TRBD2. The J segment lost 1 base and the V segment lost 5 bases, leaving 4 bases of the junction unmatched. The CDR3 is made up of 15 amino acids. Germline loops: CDR1 MNHNS, CDR2 SASEGT. CDR3 sequence reads: CASSPLAGGSYEQYF. DNA for the CDR3: TGTGCCAGCAGTCCTCTAGCGGGAGGATCCTACGAGCAGTACTTC.

This clone was picked up a small number of times. The chain is built from TRBV4-3 and TRBJ2-1; possible D gene TRBD2, 6 bases. The CDR3 sequence is 16 residues long. Germline CDR1 and CDR2: LGHNA and YSLEER. V gave up 0 bases and J gave up 5 bases, with 14 bases separating them. Here the CDR3 DNA reads TGCGCCAGCAGCCAAGATAGGGCTAGCGCCAACAATGAGCAGTTCTTC. Amino acid sequence: CASSQDRASANNEQFF.

The chain employs TRBV5-4 and TRBJ2-7; possible D gene TRBD1, 6 bases. The CDR3 is made up of 13 amino acids. Germline CDR1 is SGHNT and CDR2 is YYREEE (reference sequence). The germline V and J ends were trimmed by 2 bases and 5 bases, with 11 bases remaining between them. This CDR3 reads CASSFNREHEQYF. The CDR3 bases are TGTGCCAGCAGCTTTAACAGGGAGCACGAGCAGTACTTC.

The V gene is TRBV6-1, the J gene TRBJ2-3, with 7 positions matching TRBD2. V gave up 8 bases and J gave up 4 bases; unmatched junction bases: 12. The CDR3 has 15 amino acids. In germline, CDR1 is MNHNS, CDR2 SASEGT. The CDR3 DNA sequence: TGTGCCAGCTACTACCTAGCGGCTAGACCAGATACGCAGTATTTT. Translation gives CASYYLAARPDTQYF.

This clone was seen only a few times. J is TRBJ2-5 and V is TRBV18; 8 bases map to TRBD2. J lost 5 bases, V lost 3 bases, and 5 bases had no gene match. This CDR3 region has 14 residues. Per germline, CDR1 KGHSH and CDR2 LQKENI. CDR3 nucleotide sequence: TGTGCCAGCTCACCGGAAAGACTAGCGGAGACCCAGTACTTC. Translating gives CASSPERLAETQYF.

This rearrangement joins TRBV5-8 to TRBJ2-7; TRBD2 aligns across 7 bases. Germline CDR1 is SGHTS and CDR2 is YDEGEE. CDR3 length: 12 amino acids. V shed 8 bases, J shed 3 bases, and the junction held 5 bases outside the gene matches. The CDR3 DNA sequence: TGTGCCAGTCAGCGGGGCGGCTACGAGCAGTACGTC. Protein product: CASQRGGYEQYV.

The rearrangement joins TRBV10-3 to TRBJ2-7; 7 bases fit TRBD1. Trimming cost V 0 bases and J 7 bases; bases outside gene matches: 6. CDR1 is ENHRY and CDR2 is SYGVKD in the germline V gene. This CDR3 has 14 residues. For the CDR3, the DNA is TGTGCCATCAGTGAGTCGTTAGGGGGACAGGAGCAGTACTTC. Its translation: CAISESLGGQEQYF.

This chain connects TRBV5-4 to TRBJ2-5; 9 bases align to TRBD2. The CDR3 length is 15 residues. V gave up 3 bases and J gave up 4 bases; unmatched junction bases: 7. Germline V lookup: CDR1 SGHNT, CDR2 YYREEE (reference sequence). CDR3 in DNA: TGTGCCAGCAGCTCGGCGGGGGGGACGGGAGAGACCCAGTACTTC. This translates into CASSSAGGTGETQYF. Full variable domain (missing parts from reference TRBV5-4 and TRBJ2-5): ETGVTQSPTHLIKTRGQQVTLRCSSQSGHNTVSWYQQALGQGPQFIFQYYREEENGRGNFPPRFSGLQFPNYSSELNVNALELDDSALYLCASSSAGGTGETQYFGPGTRLLVL.

The gene calls are TRBV6-4 and TRBJ1-1; D possibly corresponds to TRBD1 (5 bases). Trimming shortened V by 3 bases and J by 1 base, and 9 bases separated the two germline ends. Looked up from germline, CDR1 is MRHNA and CDR2 is SNTAGT. There are 14 residues in the CDR3. The CDR3 region has the DNA TGTGCCAGCAGTGATGGGCAGGGGAACACTGAAGCTTTCTTT. Amino acid sequence: CASSDGQGNTEAFF.

V usage is TRBV5-4 and J usage is TRBJ2-3, with a possible D match to TRBD1 (5 bases). The CDR3 runs 19 residues. The V and J ends lost 0 bases and 6 bases respectively, with 26 bases between them. The germline V gene has CDR1 SGHNT and CDR2 YYREEE (reference sequence). CDR3 DNA: TGTGCCAGCAGCTTGGCCCCATCCCTCAGACAGTTCTTGGGGGATACGCAGTATTTT. Its protein product is CASSLAPSLRQFLGDTQYF.

The chain recombines TRBV10-3 with TRBJ1-2; 7 nucleotides line up with TRBD1. The junction had 8 bases not matched to a gene; V was cut back by 5 bases and J by 2 bases. CDR1 is ENHRY and CDR2 is SYGVKD in the germline V gene. The CDR3 is 15 residues long. Here the CDR3 reads CAISSKGQANYGYTF. CDR3 nucleotides: TGTGCCATCAGTTCAAAAGGACAGGCCAACTATGGCTACACCTTC.

The CDR3 loop reads CSATGKETQYF. CDR3 sequence (DNA): TGCAGTGCTACAGGGAAAGAGACCCAGTACTTC. The chain joins TRBV20-1 to TRBJ2-5; weak D call: TRBD1 (5 bases). This CDR3 has 11 residues. V shed 4 bases and J shed 3 bases, with 6 bases lying between them. Germline V gene lookup returns CDR1 DFQATT and CDR2 SNEGSKA (reference sequence).

The V gene is TRBV4-2, the J gene TRBJ1-5; a possible D gene is TRBD1 (6 bases). There are 14 residues in the CDR3. V was clipped by 0 bases and J by 6 bases, with 9 bases between them. Germline V gene data show CDR1 as LGHNA and CDR2 as YNFKEQ. For the CDR3, the DNA is TGTGCCAGCAGCCAAGATCGGGGGCGTCAGCCCCAGCATTTT. This translates into CASSQDRGRQPQHF.

The chain uses TRBV11-3 and TRBJ2-1; 9 bases line up with TRBD1. V lost 5 bases, J lost 8 bases, and 10 bases stayed unmatched. CDR3 length equals 15 residues. Germline lookup yields CDR1 SGHNT and CDR2 YENEEA. The CDR3 here is CASSPTGQGSYEQFF. CDR3 coding DNA: TGTGCCAGCAGCCCGACGGGACAGGGAAGCTATGAGCAGTTCTTC.

The J gene is TRBJ2-3, the V gene TRBV7-9; D is unresolved. The V end lost 3 bases, the J end lost 5 bases, and 6 bases lay between the germline ends. Per germline, CDR1 SEHNR and CDR2 FQNEAQ (reference sequence). This CDR3 contains 12 residues. In DNA form, the CDR3 reads TGTGCCAGCAGCTTGAGACTAGATACGCAGTATTTT. As protein: CASSLRLDTQYF.

V is TRBV27 and J is TRBJ2-7, with D perhaps TRBD1 (6 bases). CDR3 length: 13 residues. With 5 bases removed from V and 4 bases from J, the gap between germline ends came to 12 bases. Germline assignment: CDR1 MNHEY and CDR2 SMNVEV (reference sequence). CDR3 region: CASSPGQFYEQYF. The CDR3, as DNA: TGTGCCAGCAGTCCAGGACAGTTTTACGAGCAGTACTTC.

A few counts support this clone. J is TRBJ2-7 and V is TRBV5-5; D perhaps matches TRBD1 (7 bases). V was shortened by 4 bases and J by 10 bases, with 15 bases between the two germline ends. Germline values: CDR1 SGHKS, CDR2 YYEKEE (reference sequence). This CDR3 has 12 amino acids. CDR3 sequence reads: CASSTGDRVQYF. CDR3 DNA sequence: TGTGCCAGCAGCACGGGAGACAGGGTACAGTACTTC.

V is TRBV2 and J is TRBJ1-6; no reliable D call. This CDR3 is 14 amino acids long. Trimming took 5 bases from V and 5 from J, leaving 10 bases between them. CDR1 and CDR2 (germline): SNHLY, FYNNEI. This CDR3 reads CASSRRADNSPLHF. CDR3 DNA: TGTGCCAGCAGTAGGAGGGCTGATAATTCACCCCTCCACTTT.

This chain links TRBV6-1 with TRBJ2-2; TRBD1 agrees at 7 bases. The CDR3 consists of 15 residues. Trimming took 7 bases from V and 0 from J; bases not matched to a gene: 5. Germline loops: CDR1 MNHNS, CDR2 SASEGT. The CDR3 protein is CASTPGQPNTGELFF. The CDR3 DNA sequence: TGTGCCAGCACCCCGGGACAGCCGAACACCGGGGAGCTGTTTTTT.

The CDR3, as DNA: TGTGCCAGCAGTTACTCCCTCAGTGACACCATATATTTT. Translated: CASSYSLSDTIYF. The V gene is TRBV6-6, the J gene TRBJ1-3; D call uncertain. The CDR3 runs 13 residues. The V gene's germline CDR1 is MNHNY and CDR2 SVGAGI (reference sequence). V lost 0 bases and J lost 8, with 8 bases in between.

The rearrangement joins TRBV4-2 to TRBJ2-2; 15 bases map to TRBD2. V dropped 4 bases and J dropped 3; count of bases not matched to a gene: 9. There are 19 residues in the CDR3. From germline, CDR1 is LGHNA and CDR2 YNFKEQ. DNA of the CDR3: TGTGCCAGCAGCCTCAGGGGACTAGCGGGAGGAGGAGACACCGGGGAGCTGTTTTTT. Its translation is CASSLRGLAGGGDTGELFF.

The chain recombines TRBV5-6 with TRBJ1-2, with D unclear. Germline CDR1 is SGHDT and CDR2 is YYEEEE. The germline V and J ends were trimmed by 0 bases and 0 bases, with 6 bases remaining between them. CDR3 length: 14 residues. The CDR3 sequence is CASSLDSPNYGYTF. CDR3 nucleotides: TGTGCCAGCAGCTTGGACAGCCCTAACTATGGCTACACCTTC.